These 28 T cell receptor beta chains were all obtained from the same sample, sequenced in a study of blood T cell repertoires in COVID-19. Sequenced by immunoSEQ multiplex PCR; TCRdb stores in-frame clones only, minus some. The sample carries around 180,000 clones, around 87% recorded once. Specimen: peripheral blood. The receptors come from a woman in her twenties or thirties with active or convalescent COVID-19.

The chain employs TRBV9 and TRBJ1-2; D is uncertain. Germline CDR1 reads SGDLS; CDR2 reads YYNGEE. The CDR3 totals 14 residues. Deletions cut 4 bases from V and 1 base from J, with 11 bases between. CDR3 residues: CASSPDRGNYGYTF. In DNA, the CDR3 is TGTGCCAGCAGCCCAGACCGGGGTAACTATGGCTACACCTTC.

The chain uses TRBV28 and TRBJ2-3; TRBD1 aligns across 9 bases. This CDR3 spans 17 amino acids. Germline V lookup: CDR1 MDHEN, CDR2 SYDVKM. J gave up 2 bases and V 4 bases, and 10 bases lay outside the gene matches. CDR3 coding DNA: TGTGCCAGCAGTTCTCCCGGGACAGGGATATACACAGATACGCAGTATTTT. Its protein is CASSSPGTGIYTDTQYF.

The chain's CDR3 is CASRKSQGNNQPQHF. CDR3 in DNA: TGTGCCAGCAGGAAATCACAGGGGAACAATCAGCCCCAGCATTTT. This chain links TRBV6-5 with TRBJ1-5, with 7 bases that match TRBD1. The CDR3 contains 15 residues. Trimming cost V 6 bases and J 3 bases; bases outside gene matches: 8. Per the germline V gene, CDR1 is MNHEY and CDR2 is SVGAGI.

The chain links TRBV4-1 to TRBJ1-2; D possibly corresponds to TRBD1 (5 bases). CDR1 is MGHRA, CDR2 YSYEKL, per germline. The ends were cut back, 6 bases at V and 1 base at J, with 18 bases in the middle. The CDR3 has 16 amino acids. The CDR3 sequence is CASSRGTSGDNYGYTF. CDR3 DNA sequence: TGCGCCAGCAGTCGCGGGACGTCCGGAGATAACTATGGCTACACCTTC.

The rearrangement links TRBV11-3 to TRBJ2-4, with 11 bases identical to TRBD1. Germline V lookup: CDR1 SGHNT, CDR2 YENEEA. The CDR3 totals 13 residues. J gave up 8 bases and V 3 bases, and 0 bases lay outside the gene matches. CDR3 region: CASSLGQGDIQYF. Written as DNA, the CDR3 is TGTGCCAGCAGCTTGGGACAGGGGGACATTCAGTACTTC.

This sequence joins TRBV20-1 and TRBJ2-7; 8 positions agree with TRBD1. The germline V gene encodes CDR1 DFQATT and CDR2 SNEGSKA (reference sequence). CDR3 length: 15 residues. Germline trimming cut 3 bases from V and 2 bases from J; bases unmatched to any gene: 9. CDR3 region: CSASDQGAPTYEQYF. The CDR3 bases are TGCAGTGCTAGTGATCAGGGGGCGCCCACCTACGAGCAGTACTTC.

The chain couples TRBV27 to TRBJ2-1; D might be TRBD1 (5 bases). The V gene's germline CDR1 is MNHEY and CDR2 SMNVEV (reference sequence). The V end lost 8 bases, the J end lost 4 bases, and 9 bases lay between the germline ends. This CDR3 has 12 amino acids. CDR3 residues: CASSKGYNEQFF. The CDR3 nucleotides read TGTGCCAGCTCGAAGGGGTACAATGAGCAGTTCTTC.

The chain carries TRBV24-1 and TRBJ1-2; TRBD1 aligns across 7 bases. This CDR3 is 12 amino acids long. Germline V CDR1 and CDR2: KGHDR, SFDVKD. V dropped 4 bases and J dropped 7; count of bases not matched to a gene: 2. CDR3 bases: TGTGCCACCAGTGAAGCAGGGGGTGGCTACACCTTC. As protein: CATSEAGGGYTF.

This chain's CDR3 is CASSQSRTAYEQYF. DNA of the CDR3: TGCGCCAGCAGTCAATCCCGGACAGCCTACGAGCAGTACTTC. The chain links TRBV23-1 to TRBJ2-7; D perhaps matches TRBD1 (6 bases). TRBV23-1 is reported as an ORF; its role is uncertain. The CDR3 spans 14 residues. V was shortened by 0 bases and J by 2 bases, with 8 bases between the two germline ends.

CDR3 sequence reads: CASSFKAGVTWGGELFF. The CDR3 nucleotides are TGTGCCAGCAGTTTTAAAGCGGGGGTAACGTGGGGCGGGGAGCTGTTTTTT. This chain links TRBV27 with TRBJ2-2; 8 bases are shared with TRBD2. V lost 3 bases and J lost 7; bases outside the gene matches: 13. Germline-derived CDR1 and CDR2 are MNHEY and SMNVEV (reference sequence). This CDR3 comprises 17 residues.

This sequence joins TRBV10-1 and TRBJ1-2; TRBD1 aligns across 11 bases. The germline V gene encodes CDR1 WNHNN and CDR2 SYGVQD (reference sequence). There are 14 residues in the CDR3. J was trimmed by 4 bases and V by 5 bases; bases with no gene match: 3. The CDR3 DNA follows: TGCGCCAGCAGTCCCGGGACAGGGGGCTATGGCTACACCTTC. Translating it yields CASSPGTGGYGYTF.

The V and J genes are TRBV9 and TRBJ2-1; TRBD2 matches at 11 bases. This CDR3 comprises 15 residues. Germline trimming cut 4 bases from V and 3 bases from J; bases unmatched to any gene: 3. Germline V gives CDR1 SGDLS, CDR2 YYNGEE. CDR3 nucleotides: TGTGCCAGCAGCCCTCTAGCGGGAGGCTACAATGAGCAGTTCTTC. As protein: CASSPLAGGYNEQFF.

This clone appeared a single time. The chain combines TRBV7-6 with TRBJ1-6, with 8 bases lining up with TRBD1. Germline CDR1 reads SGHVS; CDR2 reads FNYEAQ. The J segment lost 6 bases and the V segment lost 5 bases, leaving 6 bases of the junction unmatched. This CDR3 spans 15 amino acids. The CDR3 sequence is CASSIGTGFNSPLHF. CDR3 nucleotide sequence: TGTGCCAGCAGCATAGGGACAGGTTTTAATTCACCCCTCCACTTT.

This clone was seen a few times. The V call is TRBV18, the J call TRBJ1-4, with 9 bases lining up with TRBD1. Trimming took 2 bases from V and 5 from J; bases not matched to a gene: 9. CDR3 size: 17 residues. CDR1 is KGHSH, CDR2 LQKENI, per germline. Written as DNA, the CDR3 is TGTGCCAGCTCACCAGCTCGGACAGGGGAGGGGAATGAAAAACTGTTTTTT. This translates into CASSPARTGEGNEKLFF.

The J gene is TRBJ1-4, the V gene TRBV19; D is possibly TRBD1 (5 bases). V lost 7 bases to trimming and J lost 3 bases, with 15 bases between them. This CDR3 region has 15 residues. Germline V gene lookup returns CDR1 LNHDA and CDR2 SQIVND (reference sequence). The CDR3 nucleotides are TGTGCCAGTACCCCGACAGAGCGATCTAATGAAAAACTGTTTTTT. This sequence encodes CASTPTERSNEKLFF.

The chain has TRBV9 and TRBJ2-2; 9 bases map to TRBD1. Germline loops: CDR1 SGDLS, CDR2 YYNGEE. The CDR3 covers 15 residues. V shed 7 bases, J shed 6 bases, and the junction held 10 bases outside the gene matches. CDR3 DNA sequence: TGTGCCAGCTCTTACAGGGGGCTGGGGGCCGGGGAGCTGTTTTTT. This gives the protein CASSYRGLGAGELFF.

V gene TRBV7-2 combines with J gene TRBJ1-1, with D unresolved. The V and J ends lost 3 bases and 1 base respectively, with 12 bases between them. The V gene's germline CDR1 is SGHTA and CDR2 FQGNSA. CDR3 length: 15 residues. CDR3 in DNA: TGTGCCAGCAGCTTTTGGGTTCGGGGGAACACTGAAGCTTTCTTT. Translation gives CASSFWVRGNTEAFF.

The V call is TRBV2, the J call TRBJ1-2, with a tentative D call TRBD1 (6 bases). The ends were cut back, 8 bases at V and 4 bases at J, with 17 bases in the middle. The CDR3 is made up of 14 amino acids. Germline V lookup: CDR1 SNHLY, CDR2 FYNNEI. The CDR3 reads CASVGQGYTYGYTF. The CDR3 DNA reads TGTGCCAGCGTCGGGCAGGGGTACACCTATGGCTACACCTTC.

The rearrangement joins TRBV2 to TRBJ1-2; 9 bases align to TRBD1. The CDR3 contains 15 residues. Per the germline V gene, CDR1 is SNHLY and CDR2 is FYNNEI. J lost 8 bases, V lost 7 bases, and 14 bases had no gene match. The CDR3 nucleotides read TGTGCCAGCATGAGGGACAGGGATCGGGGGGGAGGCTACACCTTC. Amino acids: CASMRDRDRGGGYTF.

This chain joins TRBV3-1 (or the pseudogene TRBV3-2) and TRBJ2-7, with TRBD2 identical over 7 bases. This CDR3 spans 13 amino acids. V gave up 4 bases and J gave up 3 bases; unmatched junction bases: 3. The V gene's germline CDR1 is LGHDT and CDR2 YNNKEL (reference sequence). CDR3 nucleotide sequence: TGTGCCAGCAGCCGGACTAGGGACTACGAGCAGTACTTC. Amino acid sequence: CASSRTRDYEQYF.

The rearrangement links TRBV5-1 to TRBJ2-6, with TRBD1 matching over 8 bases. Germline-derived CDR1 and CDR2 are SGHRS and YFSETQ. J was trimmed by 0 bases and V by 4 bases; bases with no gene match: 6. The CDR3 sequence is 17 residues long. DNA of the CDR3: TGCGCCAGCAGCCCCCAACAGGGGGGCTCTGGGGCCAACGTCCTGACTTTC. Protein: CASSPQQGGSGANVLTF.

The chain couples TRBV30 to TRBJ1-3; 7 bases map to TRBD1. Trimming removed 3 bases from V and 9 bases from J; junction bases left unmatched: 8. The CDR3 has 13 residues. Germline-derived CDR1 and CDR2 are GTSNPN and SVGIG (reference sequence). This chain's CDR3 is CAWSTTGRGTIYF. CDR3 in DNA: TGTGCCTGGAGCACGACAGGGCGAGGCACCATATATTTT.

The V gene is TRBV5-4, the J gene TRBJ1-1, with a tentative D call TRBD1 (5 bases). This CDR3 has 14 amino acids. The ends were cut back, 4 bases at V and 4 bases at J, with 14 bases in the middle. Per germline, CDR1 SGHNT and CDR2 YYREEE (reference sequence). The CDR3 here is CASSVGLTVTEAFF. In nucleotides, the CDR3 is TGTGCCAGCAGCGTGGGGCTGACAGTCACTGAAGCTTTCTTT.

V and J are TRBV7-9 and TRBJ2-1; D possibly corresponds to TRBD2 (6 bases). V was pared by 4 bases and J by 6 bases, with 19 bases between. The CDR3 length is 16 residues. Germline CDR1 is SEHNR and CDR2 is FQNEAQ (reference sequence). DNA for the CDR3: TGTGCCAGCAGCTCACTGACTAGAGGAGGATCCAATGAGCAGTTCTTC. Translating it yields CASSSLTRGGSNEQFF.

The DNA of the CDR3 is TGTGCCAGCTCAACGATAACAAGGAACACTGAAGCTTTCTTT. Translating it yields CASSTITRNTEAFF. V usage is TRBV18 and J usage is TRBJ1-1; no clear D gene. V dropped 5 bases and J dropped 1 base, with 11 bases sitting between them. This CDR3 has 14 amino acids. The germline CDR1 and CDR2 sequences are KGHSH and LQKENI.

The chain is built from TRBV9 and TRBJ1-3; the D gene is possibly TRBD1 (6 bases). V was pared by 3 bases and J by 0 bases, with 13 bases between. The CDR3 has 16 amino acids. Germline CDR1 is SGDLS and CDR2 is YYNGEE. For the CDR3, the DNA is TGTGCCAGCAGCGCCCGACAGGAGAGCTCTGGAAACACCATATATTTT. It translates to CASSARQESSGNTIYF.

The rearrangement links TRBV3-1 (or the pseudogene TRBV3-2) to TRBJ2-1, with 13 nucleotides matching TRBD2. This CDR3 is 15 amino acids long. Germline V gene lookup returns CDR1 LGHDT and CDR2 YNNKEL (reference sequence). Trimming took 6 bases from V and 9 from J; bases not matched to a gene: 8. The CDR3 DNA reads TGTGCCAGCAGAAAACTAGCGGGAGGGCCGGTTGAGCAGTTCTTC. This gives the protein CASRKLAGGPVEQFF.

The CDR3 DNA reads TGTGCCAGCAGTGGAAGGGGGTCGGGGAATGAGCAGTTCTTC. Its translation is CASSGRGSGNEQFF. The chain employs TRBV2 and TRBJ2-1; D might be TRBD1 (6 bases). Trimming took 4 bases from V and 7 from J, leaving 14 bases between them. From germline, CDR1 is SNHLY and CDR2 FYNNEI. The length of the CDR3 is 14 residues.